This T cell receptor beta chain was obtained from a study of graft-versus-host responses after intestinal transplantation. Here immunoSEQ multiplex PCR was the method, and the copy in TCRdb shows in-frame clones only, minus some. The table has under 30,000 clones, about 94% seen once. Study-level results: Individuals carrying graft-donor T cell macrochimerism showed high graft-versus-host to host-versus-graft clonal ratios in allografts. Declines in HvG clones occurring early post-transplant were associated with peak circulating GvH clone levels.

Per the germline V gene, CDR1 is SQVTM and CDR2 is ANQGSEA. Trimming left V 1 base short and J 2 bases short, with 12 bases between. This CDR3 contains 14 residues. This clone is a singleton in its sample. The antigen is unknown. This sequence originates from a human patient who received an intestinal transplant, so some T cells may come from the graft donor. The source was PBMCs, collected nearly 31 days after intestinal transplant. J is TRBJ2-7 and V is TRBV29-1; D is tentatively TRBD1 or TRBD2 (5 bases each). CDR3 coding DNA: TGCAGCGTTGAAGGGAGAGGGGCCCCCTACGAGCAGTACTTC. Translation gives CSVEGRGAPYEQYF.